This T cell receptor beta chain was obtained from a study of cytomegalovirus exposure and HLA in healthy donors. The CDR3 runs 11 residues. Germline CDR1 and CDR2: DFQATT and SNEGSKA (reference sequence). Trimming stripped 6 bases from V and 5 bases from J, with 11 bases between. Primers included in the PCR were 60 Vbeta and 13 Jbeta primers. Clones were read by immunoSEQ multiplex PCR, and TCRdb kept only the in-frame ones, dropping some. The sample yields more than 90,000 clones, around 79% seen once. The TCR sequence derives from a woman aged 40 to 50 in good health and CMV-seronegative. The sequenced material came from PBMCs. The V and J genes are TRBV20-1 and TRBJ2-7, with D possibly TRBD2 on 5 matching bases. This chain's CDR3 is CSAPGINEQYF. In nucleotides, the CDR3 is TGCAGTGCCCCGGGGATCAACGAGCAGTACTTC.